This T cell receptor beta chain was found in a study of blood T cell repertoires in COVID-19 (TCRdb year 2020). Regarding the study in general: Samples from collaborators originated in the United States, Italy and Spain and spanned both the acute and convalescent phases of COVID-19. The material from the prospective study consisted of cDNA or gDNA derived from T cells, B-cell-depleted T cells, or PBMCs. Deeply sampled blood TCRbeta repertoires from subjects exposed to, actively infected with, or recovered from COVID-19 were included in the dataset. The repertoires were released in a freely available public database intended as a resource for research on the immune response to SARS-CoV-2. Samples were obtained from the ongoing ImmuneRACE study (first 160 participants) and from about 1,300 subjects provided by 6 global collaborators. Nearly every sample came with metadata listing a de-identified subject ID, COVID-19 status, age in years and sex. HLA class I and class II types, where available, came from metadata supplied by the sample provider rather than from assay-based typing. Beyond this particular receptor, the publication reports: Clinical and demographic metadata were provided uncurated, with the amount varying by source and participant.

Concerning this clone: Its antigen is currently not known. No much larger clonotype is one base removed from it; base qualities were not supplied.

Whole blood was collected in K2EDTA tubes by collaborating institutions according to the institutions' own protocols. For TCRbeta analysis, collaborators shipped samples as frozen whole blood, isolated PBMCs, or DNA extracted from either of those sample types. The CDR3, cysteine through phenylalanine, is 13 amino acids long. Only the CDR3 region is kept as DNA, spanning 39 bases read in frame from base 1. Per the germline V gene, SGHTA is the CDR1 and FQGTGA is the CDR2. Trimming costs V 1 base and J 10 bases, and their ends lie 8 bases apart. TCRbeta CDR3 regions were amplified from genomic DNA using the immunoSEQ Assay, a bias-controlled multiplex PCR. Per the authors' processing: The number of nucleated cells in each sample was estimated by amplification of reference gene primers within the assay. To quantify the absolute abundance of each unique TCRbeta CDR3 rearrangement, sequence reads were collapsed and filtered. For each sample, productive Simpson clonality was calculated by taking the square root of Simpson's diversity index across productive rearrangements. TCRdb re-hosts the immuneACCESS table, in-frame sequences only. Its copies lack some clones; in the studies checked, an unresolved V gene accounts for under half of them, and the cause for the rest is not known. That table furnishes V, J and clone size, whereas the DNA furnished D and trimming. The sample table contains over 100,000 clones; only one count was recorded for over 80% of them. Together, the top ten hold 0.65% to 0.9% of the sample.

The receptor was isolated from a woman aged 65 to 85 with acute or convalescent COVID-19. The receptor chain draws on TRBV7-3 and TRBJ1-6; TRBD1 is a possible D gene, resting on 6 matching bases. Source material: peripheral blood. The bases are TGTGCCAGCAGCTTAAACAGGGTCTCACCCCTCCACTTT. This is translated as CASSLNRVSPLHF.